Shown below are 8 T cell receptor beta chains from a single sample sequenced in a study of blood T cell repertoires in acute mononucleosis. Here immunoSEQ multiplex PCR was the method, and the copy in TCRdb shows in-frame clones only, minus some. The sample has 6,000 to 9,000 clones; less than 30% are singletons. The time point here: acute infectious mononucleosis, at clinical presentation within 2 weeks of symptom onset (visit 1). Source: EBV YVL epitope tetramer+ CD8+ T cells sorted from PBMCs, taken during acute infectious mononucleosis. Subset of the sample: CD8 T cells binding a tetramer with EBV BRLF1 109-117 peptide (YVL-BR). The receptors were sampled from a woman under 30 with infectious mononucleosis caused by EBV.

The table lists this clone with a count of one. It is likely a read error: a sequence one base away is far more abundant. The chain links TRBV10-3 to TRBJ1-5; D remains unclear. Germline V gives CDR1 ENHRY, CDR2 SYGVKD. The CDR3 loop spans 14 amino acids. In DNA form, the CDR3 reads TGTGCCATCTGGTTTCGGGGAGACCTCCAGCCCCGGCATTTT. It specifies CAIWFRGDLQPRHF.

This clone is labeled as large. Other DNA sequences in the same sample also yield this CDR3. This rearrangement joins TRBV11-2 to TRBJ2-7; the match to TRBD2 covers 11 bases. The CDR3 runs to 16 residues. Germline V gives CDR1 SGHAT, CDR2 FQNNGV. Germline trimming cut 3 bases from V and 5 bases from J; bases unmatched to any gene: 9. The CDR3 protein is CASSFPTSGSFDEQYF. CDR3 bases: TGTGCCAGCAGCTTCCCCACTAGCGGGAGTTTCGACGAGCAGTACTTC.

This clone has just a few counts. Other nucleotide sequences in the sample specify the same CDR3. The chain carries TRBV29-1 and TRBJ2-1, with D unclear. The CDR3 is 13 amino acids. CDR1 and CDR2 from the germline V gene are SQVTM and ANQGSEA. CDR3 DNA sequence: TGCAGTGCTCCCCGGCCCCCCTACAATGAGCAGTTCTTC. This translates into CSAPRPPYNEQFF.

J is TRBJ2-1 and V is TRBV30, with D perhaps TRBD1 (5 bases). Germline loops: CDR1 GTSNPN, CDR2 SVGIG (reference sequence). The germline V and J ends were trimmed by 5 bases and 14 bases, with 22 bases remaining between them. The length of the CDR3 is 13 residues. CDR3 sequence: CAWADNDGYNEFF. In nucleotides, the CDR3 is TGTGCCTGGGCGGACAACGACGGGTACAATGAGTTCTTC.

This clone showed up many times. J is TRBJ2-5 and V is TRBV7-2; unclear D gene. CDR1 SGHTA and CDR2 FQGNSA come from the germline V gene. The CDR3 has 13 amino acids. Trimming took off 7 bases at V and 2 bases at J, with 11 bases between the two ends. This CDR3 reads CASNGYLQETQYF. Here the CDR3 DNA reads TGTGCCAGCAATGGTTACCTTCAAGAGACCCAGTACTTC.

J is TRBJ2-1 and V is TRBV6-5; D might be TRBD2 (6 bases). V lost 6 bases, J lost 10 bases, and 10 bases lay in between. This CDR3 is built from 11 residues. Germline assignment: CDR1 MNHEY and CDR2 SVGAGI. The DNA for the CDR3 is TGTGCCAGCAGGCAGACTAGGGAGCAGTTCTTC. Translation gives CASRQTREQFF.

This clone was detected many times. The J gene is TRBJ2-7, the V gene TRBV6-1, with TRBD2 matching 15 bases. CDR1 is MNHNS and CDR2 is SASEGT in the germline V gene. J lost 6 bases, V lost 6 bases, and 6 bases had no gene match. The CDR3 runs to 15 residues. The CDR3 nucleotides are TGTGCCAGCAGGCGGACTAGCGGGAGGGCTTCCGAGCAGTACTTC. Amino acids: CASRRTSGRASEQYF.

On this clone itself: Given the absence of the conserved phenylalanine or tryptophan at the CDR3 end, a read error is likely. The rearrangement joins TRBV6-6 to TRBJ2-3, with TRBD2 identical over 12 bases. With 6 bases clipped from V and 8 bases from J, the junction kept 9 bases outside the gene matches. From germline, CDR1 is MNHNY and CDR2 SVGAGI (reference sequence). The CDR3 covers 15 residues. The DNA for the CDR3 is TGTGCCAGCAGCTCTAGCGGGGGGGCCTCGGGTACGCAGTATTTG. It encodes CASSSSGGASGTQYL.